This TCR beta chain originates from a study of T cells after yellow fever vaccination. TCRdb called the 5' RACE reads again in MiXCR, with one record for every CDR3 protein. The data show fewer than 650,000 distinct CDR3 sequences, just over 20% seen once. Per germline, CDR1 MNHEY and CDR2 SVGEGT. V lost 7 bases to trimming and J lost 3 bases; unmatched junction nucleotides: 12. The CDR3 spans 16 residues. Sequences were derived from PBMCs, sampled roughly 23 days after the first yellow fever vaccination. The sequence was obtained from a man aged 18 to 30 who received the YFV17D yellow fever vaccine. J is TRBJ1-5 and V is TRBV6-2 or TRBV6-3; 7 bases map to TRBD1. The CDR3 sequence: CASTSPQDRTNQPQHF. DNA for the CDR3: TGTGCCAGCACCTCACCTCAGGACAGGACCAATCAGCCCCAGCATTTT.